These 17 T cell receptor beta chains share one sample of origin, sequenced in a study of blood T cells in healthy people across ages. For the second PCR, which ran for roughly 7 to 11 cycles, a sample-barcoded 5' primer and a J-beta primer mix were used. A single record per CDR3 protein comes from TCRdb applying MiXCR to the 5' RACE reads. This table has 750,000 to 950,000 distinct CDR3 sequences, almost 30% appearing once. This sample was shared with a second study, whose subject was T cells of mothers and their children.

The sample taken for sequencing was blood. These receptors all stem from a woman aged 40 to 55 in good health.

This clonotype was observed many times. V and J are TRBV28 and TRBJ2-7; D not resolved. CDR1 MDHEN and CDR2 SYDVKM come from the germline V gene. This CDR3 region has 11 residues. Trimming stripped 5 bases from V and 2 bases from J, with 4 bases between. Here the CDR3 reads CASSHTYEQYF. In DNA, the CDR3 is TGTGCCAGCAGTCATACCTACGAGCAGTACTTC.

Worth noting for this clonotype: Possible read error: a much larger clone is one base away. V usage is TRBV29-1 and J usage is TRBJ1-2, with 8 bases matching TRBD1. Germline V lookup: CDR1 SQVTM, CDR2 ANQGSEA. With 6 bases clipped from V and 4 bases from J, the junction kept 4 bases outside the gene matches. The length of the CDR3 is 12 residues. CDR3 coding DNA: TGCAGCGTCCGACAGGGGCCCTATGGCTACACCTTC. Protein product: CSVRQGPYGYTF.

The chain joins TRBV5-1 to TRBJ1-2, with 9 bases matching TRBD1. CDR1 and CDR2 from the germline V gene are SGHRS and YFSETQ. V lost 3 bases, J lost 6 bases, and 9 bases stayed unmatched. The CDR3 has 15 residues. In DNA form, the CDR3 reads TGCGCCAGCAGCTGGACAGGGGCCCAGGGGAATGGCTACACCTTC. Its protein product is CASSWTGAQGNGYTF.

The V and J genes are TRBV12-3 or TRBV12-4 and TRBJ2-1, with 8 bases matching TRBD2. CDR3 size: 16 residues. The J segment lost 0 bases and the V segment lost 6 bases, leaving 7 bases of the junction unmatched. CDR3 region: CASSRERGGSYNEQFF. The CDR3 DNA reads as TGTGCCAGCAGCCGGGAACGGGGGGGCTCCTACAATGAGCAGTTCTTC.

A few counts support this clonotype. CDR3 nucleotide sequence: TGTGCCAGCAGCCCGCGGCCCGCGACGACTACCCCAGGCACAGATACGCAGTATTTT. Translated, it gives CASSPRPATTTPGTDTQYF. The chain couples TRBV7-2 to TRBJ2-3, with D tentatively TRBD2 (5 bases). This CDR3 is built from 19 residues. Trimming cost V 5 bases and J 1 base, with 25 bases left between them. Germline CDR1 and CDR2: SGHTA and FQGNSA. Filled out from reference TRBV7-2 and TRBJ2-3, the complete variable domain reads GAGVSQSPSNKVTEKGKDVELRCDPISGHTALYWYRQSLGQGLEFLIYFQGNSAPDKSGLPSDRFSAERTGGSVSTLTIQRTQQEDSAVYLCASSPRPATTTPGTDTQYFGPGTRLTVL.

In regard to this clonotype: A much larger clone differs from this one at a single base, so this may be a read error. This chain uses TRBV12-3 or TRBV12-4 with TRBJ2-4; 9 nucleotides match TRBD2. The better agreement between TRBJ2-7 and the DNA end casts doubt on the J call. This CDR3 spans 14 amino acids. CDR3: CAGSLGTSLYEQYF. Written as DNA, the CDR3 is TGTGCCGGCAGTTTAGGGACTAGCCTCTACGAGCAGTACTTC.

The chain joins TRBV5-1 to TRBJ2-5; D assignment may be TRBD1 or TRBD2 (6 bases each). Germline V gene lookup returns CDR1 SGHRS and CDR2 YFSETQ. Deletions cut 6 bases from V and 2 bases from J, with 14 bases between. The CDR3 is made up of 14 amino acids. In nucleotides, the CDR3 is TGCGCCAGCAAGGGGGGCCGGGTTCAAGAGACCCAGTACTTC. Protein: CASKGGRVQETQYF.

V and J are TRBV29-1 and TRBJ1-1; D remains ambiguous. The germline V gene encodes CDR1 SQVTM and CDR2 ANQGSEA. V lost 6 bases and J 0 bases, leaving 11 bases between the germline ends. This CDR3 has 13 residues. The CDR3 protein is CSVERVVNTEAFF. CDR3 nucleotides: TGCAGCGTAGAAAGGGTGGTGAACACTGAAGCTTTCTTT.

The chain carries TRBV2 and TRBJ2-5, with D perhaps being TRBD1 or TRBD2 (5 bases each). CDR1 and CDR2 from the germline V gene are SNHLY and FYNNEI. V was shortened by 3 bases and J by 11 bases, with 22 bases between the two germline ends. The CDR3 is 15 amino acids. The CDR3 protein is CASSELPGPVQEQYF. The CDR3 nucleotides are TGTGCCAGCAGTGAGCTCCCGGGACCAGTACAGGAGCAGTACTTC.

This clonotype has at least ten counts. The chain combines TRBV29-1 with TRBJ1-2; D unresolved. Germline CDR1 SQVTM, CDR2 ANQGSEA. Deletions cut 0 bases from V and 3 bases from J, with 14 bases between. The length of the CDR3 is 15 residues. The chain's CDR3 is CSVEDMTHGDYGYTF. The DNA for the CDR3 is TGCAGCGTTGAAGATATGACTCACGGTGACTATGGCTACACCTTC.

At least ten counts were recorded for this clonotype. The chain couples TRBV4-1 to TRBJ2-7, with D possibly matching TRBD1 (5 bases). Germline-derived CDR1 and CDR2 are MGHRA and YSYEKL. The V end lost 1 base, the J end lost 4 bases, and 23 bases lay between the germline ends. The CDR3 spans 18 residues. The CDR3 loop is CASSQGGLLKDTSYEQYF. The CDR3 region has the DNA TGCGCCAGCAGCCAAGGGGGCCTTCTTAAGGACACCTCTTACGAGCAGTACTTC.

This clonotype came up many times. Here the CDR3 reads CASTRQGTTYEQYF. In DNA, the CDR3 is TGTGCCAGCACCAGACAGGGGACAACCTACGAGCAGTACTTC. This chain joins TRBV12-3 or TRBV12-4 and TRBJ2-7; TRBD1 aligns across 8 bases. V lost 7 bases, J lost 2 bases, and 7 bases stayed unmatched. The CDR3 contains 14 residues.

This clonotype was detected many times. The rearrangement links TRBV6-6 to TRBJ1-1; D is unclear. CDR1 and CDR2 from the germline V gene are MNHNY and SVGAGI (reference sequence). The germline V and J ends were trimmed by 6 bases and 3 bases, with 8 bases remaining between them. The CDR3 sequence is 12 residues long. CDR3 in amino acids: CASRFSDTEAFF. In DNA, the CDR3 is TGTGCCAGCAGATTCTCCGACACTGAAGCTTTCTTT.

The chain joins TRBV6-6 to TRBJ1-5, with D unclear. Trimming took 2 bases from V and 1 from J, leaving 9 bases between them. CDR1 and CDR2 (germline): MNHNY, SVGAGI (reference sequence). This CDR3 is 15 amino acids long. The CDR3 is CASSYRDRSNQPQHF. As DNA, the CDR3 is TGTGCCAGCAGTTACAGGGATAGGAGCAATCAGCCCCAGCATTTT.

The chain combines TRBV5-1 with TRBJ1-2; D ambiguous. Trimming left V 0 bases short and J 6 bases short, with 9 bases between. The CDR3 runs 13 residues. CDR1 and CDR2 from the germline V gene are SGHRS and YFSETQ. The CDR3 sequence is CASSLGEQNGYTF. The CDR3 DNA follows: TGCGCCAGCAGCTTGGGTGAGCAGAATGGCTACACCTTC.

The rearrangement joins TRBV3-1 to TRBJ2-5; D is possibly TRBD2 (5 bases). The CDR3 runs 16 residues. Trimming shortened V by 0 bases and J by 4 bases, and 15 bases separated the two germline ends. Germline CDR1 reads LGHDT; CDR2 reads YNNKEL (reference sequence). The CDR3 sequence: CASSQDWKGAGETQYF. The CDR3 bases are TGTGCCAGCAGCCAAGATTGGAAGGGCGCGGGAGAGACCCAGTACTTC.

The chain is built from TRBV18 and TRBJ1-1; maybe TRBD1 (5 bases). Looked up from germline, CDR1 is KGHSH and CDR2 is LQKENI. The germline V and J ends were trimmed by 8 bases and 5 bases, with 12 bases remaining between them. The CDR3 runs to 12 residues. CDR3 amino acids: CASRLTETEAFF. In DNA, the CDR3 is TGTGCCAGCCGATTGACAGAAACTGAAGCTTTCTTT.